This record concerns one T cell receptor (beta chain) sequence. Its matching antigen is unknown. This sample is part of a study of OX40 agonist ivuxolimab in advanced cancers. About the research overall: The eligibility criteria allowed prior anti-PD-1, anti-PD-L1 or anti-CTLA-4 therapy, and 40% had some.

Study-wide results and caveats: At 0.1 to 3.0 mg/kg, CD4+ and CD8+ blood T cells expanded clonally by week 6.

TCRdb's copy holds only in-frame clones and misses some; the assay was immunoSEQ multiplex PCR. The sample lists tens of thousands of clones; 80% to 90% were seen once. The specimen comprised CD4+ or CD8+ T cells sorted from blood, sampled in a trial of the OX40 agonist ivuxolimab. The sequence was obtained from an adult with an advanced solid tumor such as melanoma, head and neck, liver or kidney cancer.

The CDR3 nucleotides are TGTGCCAGCAGCTTCGCCGGGGCTGGGGCCAACGTCCTGACTTTC. This translates into CASSFAGAGANVLTF. V gene TRBV7-2 combines with J gene TRBJ2-6, with TRBD2 as a possible D gene (5 bases). CDR1 is SGHTA, CDR2 FQGNSA, per germline. V was shortened by 3 bases and J by 2 bases, with 8 bases between the two germline ends. This CDR3 spans 15 amino acids.